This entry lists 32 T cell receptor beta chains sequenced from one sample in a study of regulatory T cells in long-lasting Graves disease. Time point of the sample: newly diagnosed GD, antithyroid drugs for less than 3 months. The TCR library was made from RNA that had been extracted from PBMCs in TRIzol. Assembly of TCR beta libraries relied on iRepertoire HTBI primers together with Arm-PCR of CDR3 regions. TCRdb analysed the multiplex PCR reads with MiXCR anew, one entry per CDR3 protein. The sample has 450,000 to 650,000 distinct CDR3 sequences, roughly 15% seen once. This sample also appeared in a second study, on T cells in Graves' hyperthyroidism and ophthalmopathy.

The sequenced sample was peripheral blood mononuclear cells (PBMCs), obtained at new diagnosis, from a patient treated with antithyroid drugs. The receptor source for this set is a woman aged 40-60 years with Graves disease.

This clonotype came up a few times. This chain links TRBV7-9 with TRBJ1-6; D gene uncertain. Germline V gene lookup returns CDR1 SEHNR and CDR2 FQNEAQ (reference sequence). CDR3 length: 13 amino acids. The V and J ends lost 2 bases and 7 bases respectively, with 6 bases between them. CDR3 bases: TGTGCCAGCAGCTTAAAGCCGAATTCACCCCTCCACTTT. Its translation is CASSLKPNSPLHF.

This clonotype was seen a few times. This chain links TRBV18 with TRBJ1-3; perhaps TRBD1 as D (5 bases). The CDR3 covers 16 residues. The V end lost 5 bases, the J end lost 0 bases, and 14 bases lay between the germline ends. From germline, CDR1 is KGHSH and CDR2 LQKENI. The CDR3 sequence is CASSRQQEISGNTIYF. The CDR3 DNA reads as TGTGCCAGCTCAAGACAGCAAGAGATCTCTGGAAACACCATATATTTT.

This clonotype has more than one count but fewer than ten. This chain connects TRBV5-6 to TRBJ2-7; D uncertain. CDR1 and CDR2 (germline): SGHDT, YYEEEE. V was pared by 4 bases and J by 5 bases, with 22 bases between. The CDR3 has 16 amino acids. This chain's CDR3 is CASSPLGSSWVDEQYF. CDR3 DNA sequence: TGTGCCAGCAGCCCCCTCGGAAGTTCATGGGTCGACGAGCAGTACTTC.

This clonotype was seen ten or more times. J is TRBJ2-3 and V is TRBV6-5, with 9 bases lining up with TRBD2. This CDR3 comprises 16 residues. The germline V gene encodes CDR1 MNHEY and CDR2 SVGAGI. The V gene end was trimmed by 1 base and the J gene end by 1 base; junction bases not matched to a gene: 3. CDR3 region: CASSYLAGVGTDTQYF. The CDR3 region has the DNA TGTGCCAGCAGTTACTTAGCGGGAGTGGGCACAGATACGCAGTATTTT.

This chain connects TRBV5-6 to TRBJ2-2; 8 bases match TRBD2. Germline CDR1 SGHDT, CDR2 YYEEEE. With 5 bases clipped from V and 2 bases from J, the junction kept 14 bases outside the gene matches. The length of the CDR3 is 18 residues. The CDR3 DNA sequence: TGTGCCAGCAGTTCTACCCTTTGGCGGGGGGTCAACACCGGGGAGCTGTTTTTT. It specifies CASSSTLWRGVNTGELFF.

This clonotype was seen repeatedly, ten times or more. The CDR3 sequence: CASSPLRGGDVGELFF. The CDR3 coding sequence is TGTGCCAGCTCACCACTACGCGGGGGGGACGTCGGGGAGCTGTTTTTT. V gene TRBV18 combines with J gene TRBJ2-2; 9 positions agree with TRBD2. The V segment lost 1 base and the J segment 7 bases; nucleotides outside the gene matches: 7. The germline gives CDR1 KGHSH, CDR2 LQKENI. This CDR3 spans 16 amino acids.

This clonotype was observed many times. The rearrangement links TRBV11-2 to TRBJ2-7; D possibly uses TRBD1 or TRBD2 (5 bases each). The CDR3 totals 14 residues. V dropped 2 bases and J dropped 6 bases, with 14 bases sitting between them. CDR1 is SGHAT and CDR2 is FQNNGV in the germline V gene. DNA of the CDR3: TGTGCCAGCAGCTTAAATACGGGGACGGGCGAGCAGTACTTC. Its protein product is CASSLNTGTGEQYF.

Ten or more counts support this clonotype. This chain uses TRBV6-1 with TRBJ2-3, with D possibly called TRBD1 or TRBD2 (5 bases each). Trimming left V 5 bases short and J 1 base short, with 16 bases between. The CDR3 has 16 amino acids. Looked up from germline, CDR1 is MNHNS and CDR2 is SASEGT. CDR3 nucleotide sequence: TGTGCCAGCAGTCGACTGGGGGTAGGTGGCACAGATACGCAGTATTTT. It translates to CASSRLGVGGTDTQYF.

The chain's CDR3 is CASTLSGTSNTGELFF. CDR3 bases: TGTGCCAGCACCCTATCTGGAACCTCGAACACCGGGGAGCTGTTTTTT. The chain combines TRBV6-1 with TRBJ2-2; D uncertain. The CDR3 loop spans 16 amino acids. In germline, CDR1 is MNHNS, CDR2 SASEGT. V lost 7 bases, J lost 0 bases, and 15 bases lay in between.

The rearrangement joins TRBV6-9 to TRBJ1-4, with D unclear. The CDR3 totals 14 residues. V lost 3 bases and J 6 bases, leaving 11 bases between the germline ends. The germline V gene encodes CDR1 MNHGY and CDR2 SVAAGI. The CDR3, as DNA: TGTGCCAGCAGTTACACCGGGTTCGATGAAAAACTGTTTTTT. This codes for CASSYTGFDEKLFF.

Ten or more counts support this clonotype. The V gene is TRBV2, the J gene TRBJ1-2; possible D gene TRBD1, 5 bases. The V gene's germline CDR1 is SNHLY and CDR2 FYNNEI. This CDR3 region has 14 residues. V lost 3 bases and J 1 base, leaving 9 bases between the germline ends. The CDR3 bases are TGTGCCAGCAGTGAGCTGGGGGGTAACTATGGCTACACCTTC. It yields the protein CASSELGGNYGYTF.

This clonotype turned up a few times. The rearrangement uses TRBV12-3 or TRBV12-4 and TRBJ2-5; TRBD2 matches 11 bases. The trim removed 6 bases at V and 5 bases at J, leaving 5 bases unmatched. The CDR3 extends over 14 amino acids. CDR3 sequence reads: CASRLAGAAETQYF. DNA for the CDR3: TGTGCCAGCAGACTAGCGGGGGCCGCCGAGACCCAGTACTTC.

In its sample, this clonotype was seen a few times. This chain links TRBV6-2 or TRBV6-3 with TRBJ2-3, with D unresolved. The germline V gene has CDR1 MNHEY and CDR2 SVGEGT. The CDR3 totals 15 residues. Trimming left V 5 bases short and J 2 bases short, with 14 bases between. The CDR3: CASSEPELNTDTQYF. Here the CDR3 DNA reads TGTGCCAGCAGTGAACCAGAATTAAACACAGATACGCAGTATTTT.

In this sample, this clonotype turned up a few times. Here the CDR3 DNA reads TGCAGTGCTCGGCTAGAACAGGGGAATGGCTACACCTTC. It is translated as CSARLEQGNGYTF. J is TRBJ1-2 and V is TRBV20-1, with 7 bases that match TRBD1. CDR1 and CDR2 (germline): DFQATT, SNEGSKA (reference sequence). This CDR3 is built from 13 residues. V was pared by 5 bases and J by 6 bases, with 9 bases of the junction left unmatched.

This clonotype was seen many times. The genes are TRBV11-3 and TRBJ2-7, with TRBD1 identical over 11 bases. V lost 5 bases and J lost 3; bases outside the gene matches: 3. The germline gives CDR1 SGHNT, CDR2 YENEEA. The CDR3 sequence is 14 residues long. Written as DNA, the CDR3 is TGTGCCAGCAGCCGGACAGGGGGCAACTACGAGCAGTACTTC. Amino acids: CASSRTGGNYEQYF.

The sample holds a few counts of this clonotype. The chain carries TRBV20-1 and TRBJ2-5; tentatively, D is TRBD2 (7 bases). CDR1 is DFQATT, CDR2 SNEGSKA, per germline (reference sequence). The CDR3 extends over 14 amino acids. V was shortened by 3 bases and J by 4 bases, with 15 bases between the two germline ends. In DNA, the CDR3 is TGCAGTGCTAGCGGGGGGCACCTAGGAGAGACCCAGTACTTC. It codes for CSASGGHLGETQYF.

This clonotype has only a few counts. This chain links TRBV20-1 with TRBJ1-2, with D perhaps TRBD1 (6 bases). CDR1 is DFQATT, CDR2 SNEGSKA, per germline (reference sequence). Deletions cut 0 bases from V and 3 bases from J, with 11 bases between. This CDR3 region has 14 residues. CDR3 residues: CSARDLNRDYGYTF. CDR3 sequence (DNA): TGCAGTGCTAGAGATCTTAACAGGGACTATGGCTACACCTTC.

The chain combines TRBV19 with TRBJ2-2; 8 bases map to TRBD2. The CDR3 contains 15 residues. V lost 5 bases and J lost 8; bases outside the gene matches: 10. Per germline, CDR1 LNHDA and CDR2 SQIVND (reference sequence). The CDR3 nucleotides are TGTGCCAGTAGTCTGACGGGGGGGGGCCCTGGGGAGCTGTTTTTT. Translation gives CASSLTGGGPGELFF. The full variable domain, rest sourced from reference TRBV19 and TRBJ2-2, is DGGITQSPKYLFRKEGQNVTLSCEQNLNHDAMYWYRQDPGQGLRLIYYSQIVNDFQKGDIAEGYSVSREKKESFPLTVTSAQKNPTAFYLCASSLTGGGPGELFFGEGSRLTVL.

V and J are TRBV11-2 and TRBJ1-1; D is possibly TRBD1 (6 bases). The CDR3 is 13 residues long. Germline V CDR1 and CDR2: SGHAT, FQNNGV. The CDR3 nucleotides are TGTACCACCCGCAGGGGAATGGCCACTGAAGCTTTCTTT. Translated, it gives CTTRRGMATEAFF.

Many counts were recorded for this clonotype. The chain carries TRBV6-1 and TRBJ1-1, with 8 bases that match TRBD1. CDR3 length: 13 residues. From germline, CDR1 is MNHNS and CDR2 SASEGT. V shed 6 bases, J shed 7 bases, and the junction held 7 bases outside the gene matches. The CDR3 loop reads CASSDAGTGEAFF. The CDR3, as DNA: TGTGCCAGCAGCGATGCCGGGACAGGTGAAGCTTTCTTT.

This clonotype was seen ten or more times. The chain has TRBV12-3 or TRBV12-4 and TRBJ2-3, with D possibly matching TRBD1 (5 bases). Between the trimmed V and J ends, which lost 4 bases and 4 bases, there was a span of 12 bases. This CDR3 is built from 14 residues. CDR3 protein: CASSSQGIADTQYF. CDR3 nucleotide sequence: TGTGCCAGCAGTTCCCAGGGAATTGCAGATACGCAGTATTTT.

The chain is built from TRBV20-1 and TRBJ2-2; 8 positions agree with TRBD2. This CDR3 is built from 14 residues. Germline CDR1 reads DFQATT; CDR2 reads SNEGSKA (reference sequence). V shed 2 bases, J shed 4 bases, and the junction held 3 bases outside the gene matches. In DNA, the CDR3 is TGCAGTGCTAGAATTGCGGGGGGCACCGGGGAGCTGTTTTTT. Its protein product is CSARIAGGTGELFF.

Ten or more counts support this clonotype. The CDR3 region is CAWRPGRSEAFF. The CDR3 coding sequence is TGTGCCTGGAGACCTGGACGGTCTGAAGCTTTCTTT. The chain carries TRBV30 and TRBJ1-1; D gene unclear. The CDR3 has 12 residues. Deletions cut 3 bases from V and 6 bases from J, with 11 bases between. Germline-derived CDR1 and CDR2 are GTSNPN and SVGIG (reference sequence).

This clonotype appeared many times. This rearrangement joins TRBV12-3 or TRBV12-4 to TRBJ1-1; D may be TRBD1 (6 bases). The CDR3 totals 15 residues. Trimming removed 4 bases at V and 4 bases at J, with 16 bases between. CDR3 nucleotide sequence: TGTGCCAGCAGTTCGCTTGGGGGGGCTGGCACTGAAGCTTTCTTT. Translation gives CASSSLGGAGTEAFF.

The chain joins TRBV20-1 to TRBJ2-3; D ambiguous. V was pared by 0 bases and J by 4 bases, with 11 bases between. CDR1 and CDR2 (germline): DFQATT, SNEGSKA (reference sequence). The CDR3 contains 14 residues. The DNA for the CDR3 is TGCAGTGCTAGAGATTTAGGTGGGGCAGATACGCAGTATTTT. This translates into CSARDLGGADTQYF.

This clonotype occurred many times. CDR3 loop: CAISESGTGNEAFF. As DNA, the CDR3 is TGTGCCATCAGTGAGTCGGGGACAGGAAATGAAGCTTTCTTT. This chain uses TRBV10-3 with TRBJ1-1; 8 positions match TRBD1. CDR3 length: 14 residues. The V segment lost 0 bases and the J segment 7 bases; nucleotides outside the gene matches: 4. Germline lookup yields CDR1 ENHRY and CDR2 SYGVKD.

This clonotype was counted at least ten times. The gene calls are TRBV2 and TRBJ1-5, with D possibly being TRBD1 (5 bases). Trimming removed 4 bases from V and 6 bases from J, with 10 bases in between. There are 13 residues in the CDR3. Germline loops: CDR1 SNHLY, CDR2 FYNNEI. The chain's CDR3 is CASSVGGSQPQHF. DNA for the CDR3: TGTGCCAGCAGTGTTGGGGGAAGTCAGCCCCAGCATTTT.

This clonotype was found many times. The chain's CDR3 is CASRVAGGPTEQFF. The CDR3 DNA is TGTGCCAGCAGGGTAGCGGGGGGGCCGACTGAGCAGTTCTTC. V gene TRBV6-1 combines with J gene TRBJ2-1; 11 nucleotides agree with TRBD2. This CDR3 is built from 14 residues. CDR1 is MNHNS and CDR2 is SASEGT in the germline V gene. Losses at the gene ends were 6 bases for V and 9 bases for J; bases not matched to a gene: 7.

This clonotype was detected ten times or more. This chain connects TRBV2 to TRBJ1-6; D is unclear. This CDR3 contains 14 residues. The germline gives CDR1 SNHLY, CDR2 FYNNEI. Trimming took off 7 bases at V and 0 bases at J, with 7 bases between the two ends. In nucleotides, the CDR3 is TGTGCCAGCATAAGGAGCTCCTATAATTCACCCCTCCACTTT. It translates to CASIRSSYNSPLHF.

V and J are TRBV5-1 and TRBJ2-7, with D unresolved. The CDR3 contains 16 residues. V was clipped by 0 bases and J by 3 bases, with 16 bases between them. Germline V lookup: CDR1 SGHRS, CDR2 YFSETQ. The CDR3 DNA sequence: TGCGCCAGCAGCTTGGAGATAGTAGGCAGCGTCTACGAGCAGTACTTC. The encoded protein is CASSLEIVGSVYEQYF.

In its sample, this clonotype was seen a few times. The chain's CDR3 is CASFITGANTEAFF. CDR3 nucleotides: TGTGCCAGCTTTATTACAGGGGCCAACACTGAAGCTTTCTTT. The rearrangement uses TRBV28 and TRBJ1-1; 7 nucleotides line up with TRBD1. Unmatched junction bases numbered 8, after V lost 8 bases and J lost 2 bases. CDR1 is MDHEN and CDR2 is SYDVKM in the germline V gene. The CDR3 length is 14 residues.

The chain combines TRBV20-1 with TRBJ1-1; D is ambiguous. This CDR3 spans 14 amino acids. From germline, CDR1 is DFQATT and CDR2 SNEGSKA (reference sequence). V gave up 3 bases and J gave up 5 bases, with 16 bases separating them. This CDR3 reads CSASKATGWTEAFF. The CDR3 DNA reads TGCAGTGCTAGTAAGGCAACGGGGTGGACTGAAGCTTTCTTT.